One T cell receptor beta chain is described in this entry. The target antigen is unknown. The sample originates from a study of cytomegalovirus exposure and HLA in healthy donors. Germline V gives CDR1 SGHAT, CDR2 FQNNGV. V was pared by 1 base and J by 12 bases, with 10 bases between. The CDR3 extends over 12 amino acids. PCR primers comprised 60 Vbeta and 13 Jbeta primers. Assay: immunoSEQ multiplex PCR; the TCRdb copy retains only in-frame clones and omits some. The sample yields approximately 93,000 clones, 82% seen once. General study points: Analyzed later, most CMV-associated TCR beta chains appeared HLA-restricted.

The chain carries TRBV11-2 and TRBJ2-4; D is ambiguous. The TCR comes from a man aged 45 to 65 in good health and CMV-seronegative. The specimen was PBMCs. The CDR3, as DNA: TGTGCCAGCAGCTTAGTGTGGCAGCGTCAGTACTTC. Translating it yields CASSLVWQRQYF.